These 24 T cell receptor beta chains came from one sample sequenced in a study of cytomegalovirus exposure and HLA in healthy donors. PCR employed 60 Vbeta and 13 Jbeta primers. Only in-frame clones appear in the TCRdb table, and some are missing; sequencing was by immunoSEQ multiplex PCR. The table shows some 190,000 clones, with 77% occurring only once. Specimen: PBMCs. Receptors were obtained from a woman aged 25 to 39 in good health and CMV-seropositive.

The chain carries TRBV28 and TRBJ1-4; 11 nucleotides match TRBD1. Germline V gene sequence: CDR1 MDHEN, CDR2 SYDVKM. Trimming at V came to 5 bases and at J to 8 bases, leaving 4 bases not matched to a gene. This CDR3 comprises 14 residues. CDR3 residues: CASSLGQGGEKLFF. The CDR3 nucleotides read TGTGCCAGCAGTCTGGGACAGGGGGGGGAAAAACTGTTTTTT. Variable domain in full (rest from reference TRBV28 and TRBJ1-4): DVKVTQSSRYLVKRTGEKVFLECVQDMDHENMFWYRQDPGLGLRLIYFSYDVKMKEKGDIPEGYSVSREKKERFSLILESASTNQTSMYLCASSLGQGGEKLFFGSGTQLSVL.

This clone has only one observation. J is TRBJ2-3 and V is TRBV5-6; 7 bases align to TRBD2. The CDR3 consists of 15 residues. The V segment lost 2 bases and the J segment 5 bases; nucleotides outside the gene matches: 8. The germline gives CDR1 SGHDT, CDR2 YYEEEE. CDR3 in amino acids: CASSLYGGGIDTQYF. The CDR3, as DNA: TGTGCCAGCAGCTTATACGGCGGGGGTATAGATACGCAGTATTTT.

This clone appeared a single time. The chain employs TRBV5-1 and TRBJ2-2; D unclear. Per the germline V gene, CDR1 is SGHRS and CDR2 is YFSETQ. The CDR3 extends over 15 amino acids. V was clipped by 2 bases and J by 5 bases, with 13 bases between them. The CDR3 protein is CASSFDRPGTGELFF. In nucleotides, the CDR3 is TGCGCCAGCAGCTTTGACCGGCCAGGAACCGGGGAGCTGTTTTTT.

This clone was detected only a few times. V and J are TRBV7-2 and TRBJ2-5; the match to TRBD2 covers 13 bases. V lost 3 bases and J lost 4; bases outside the gene matches: 2. Germline CDR1 is SGHTA and CDR2 is FQGNSA. This CDR3 is built from 15 residues. CDR3 sequence reads: CASSFTSGGAETQYF. The CDR3 DNA reads TGTGCCAGCAGCTTTACTAGCGGGGGGGCAGAGACCCAGTACTTC.

The table lists this clone with a few counts. The CDR3 DNA reads as TGTGCCAGCTCACCAGCGGGGTACACAGATACGCAGTATTTT. This translates into CASSPAGYTDTQYF. The genes are TRBV18 and TRBJ2-3; a possible D gene is TRBD2 (6 bases). Germline V gene sequence: CDR1 KGHSH, CDR2 LQKENI. The CDR3 consists of 14 residues. Deletions cut 2 bases from V and 2 bases from J, with 8 bases between.

The gene calls are TRBV5-6 and TRBJ1-2; no clear D gene. Trimming took 0 bases from V and 2 from J, leaving 11 bases between them. Germline values: CDR1 SGHDT, CDR2 YYEEEE. CDR3 size: 15 residues. CDR3 amino acids: CASSLDIVGNYGYTF. CDR3 nucleotide sequence: TGTGCCAGCAGCTTGGATATTGTTGGCAACTATGGCTACACCTTC.

The rearrangement joins TRBV4-1 to TRBJ2-1; the match to TRBD2 covers 8 bases. This CDR3 comprises 15 residues. Germline loops: CDR1 MGHRA, CDR2 YSYEKL. V shed 0 bases, J shed 3 bases, and the junction held 1 base outside the gene matches. The CDR3 nucleotides read TGCGCCAGCAGCCAAGATACTAGCGGCTACAATGAGCAGTTCTTC. Translation: CASSQDTSGYNEQFF.

The chain combines TRBV7-8 with TRBJ1-1, with 7 bases matching TRBD1. Germline V lookup: CDR1 SGHVS, CDR2 FQNEAQ. V gave up 2 bases and J gave up 7 bases; unmatched junction bases: 4. This CDR3 region has 13 residues. The CDR3 bases are TGTGCCAGCAGCTTAATCTACAGGGGTGAAGCTTTCTTT. It specifies CASSLIYRGEAFF.

The table lists this clone with a count of one. The chain carries TRBV27 and TRBJ1-2; tentatively, D is TRBD1 (6 bases). Germline V gene sequence: CDR1 MNHEY, CDR2 SMNVEV (reference sequence). V was shortened by 6 bases and J by 8 bases, with 22 bases between the two germline ends. CDR3 size: 15 residues. This CDR3 is CASSLGGTSVFGYTF. CDR3 bases: TGTGCCAGCAGCCTTGGTGGGACATCGGTATTCGGCTACACCTTC.

This clone turned up a few times. This rearrangement joins TRBV19 to TRBJ1-4; maybe TRBD1 (5 bases). This CDR3 spans 14 amino acids. The germline CDR1 and CDR2 sequences are LNHDA and SQIVND (reference sequence). V was cut by 5 bases and J by 8 bases, with 15 bases left in between. CDR3 residues: CASSVSGGWEKLFF. Here the CDR3 DNA reads TGTGCCAGTAGTGTTTCCGGGGGTTGGGAAAAACTGTTTTTT.

This sequence joins TRBV10-3 and TRBJ2-1, with D maybe TRBD2 (5 bases). Germline CDR1 is ENHRY and CDR2 is SYGVKD. The CDR3 contains 11 residues. The germline V and J ends were trimmed by 7 bases and 5 bases, with 6 bases remaining between them. For the CDR3, the DNA is TGTGCCATCATGAGGGACAATGAGCAGTTCTTC. Encoded protein: CAIMRDNEQFF.

V and J are TRBV4-3 and TRBJ1-2; TRBD1 aligns across 9 bases. This CDR3 region has 14 residues. V dropped 4 bases and J dropped 0; count of bases not matched to a gene: 0. Germline V gene sequence: CDR1 LGHNA, CDR2 YSLEER. This CDR3 reads CASSRDRANYGYTF. CDR3 coding DNA: TGCGCCAGCAGCCGGGACAGGGCTAACTATGGCTACACCTTC.

This clone was picked up a small number of times. The chain combines TRBV19 with TRBJ1-5; D is perhaps TRBD1 (6 bases). The ends were cut back, 10 bases at V and 3 bases at J, with 13 bases in the middle. Germline CDR1 and CDR2: LNHDA and SQIVND (reference sequence). CDR3 length equals 13 residues. The CDR3 is CATLGQYNQPQHF. The CDR3 nucleotides read TGTGCCACCCTCGGACAGTACAATCAGCCCCAGCATTTT.

The chain carries TRBV25-1 and TRBJ1-5; D perhaps matches TRBD1 (6 bases). The germline gives CDR1 MGHDK, CDR2 SYGVNS. The CDR3 is 15 amino acids. The V end was cut by 1 base, the J end by 4 bases, with 11 bases between. CDR3 loop: CASSESVTGNQPQHF. As DNA, the CDR3 is TGTGCCAGCAGTGAATCGGTAACAGGGAATCAGCCCCAGCATTTT.

J is TRBJ1-1 and V is TRBV4-1; 8 bases are a match to TRBD1. The CDR3 has 15 residues. Germline lookup yields CDR1 MGHRA and CDR2 YSYEKL. The J segment lost 1 base and the V segment lost 1 base, leaving 2 bases of the junction unmatched. The CDR3 bases are TGCGCCAGCAGCCAAGTGGACAGGGAGAACACTGAAGCTTTCTTT. This translates into CASSQVDRENTEAFF.

The V call is TRBV6-5, the J call TRBJ1-1; 8 positions agree with TRBD1. This CDR3 has 14 amino acids. The germline CDR1 and CDR2 sequences are MNHEY and SVGAGI. With V trimmed by 5 bases and J by 0 bases, 2 bases remained unmatched. The CDR3 DNA follows: TGTGCCAGCAGTCGGACAGGGCTGAACACTGAAGCTTTCTTT. As protein: CASSRTGLNTEAFF.

About this clone itself: This sample includes further DNA sequences coding for the same CDR3. The J gene is TRBJ2-3, the V gene TRBV5-4; TRBD2 aligns across 8 bases. The germline gives CDR1 SGHNT, CDR2 YYREEE (reference sequence). The length of the CDR3 is 15 residues. V lost 0 bases and J lost 3; bases outside the gene matches: 3. CDR3 sequence reads: CASSLGAGVTDTQYF. The DNA of the CDR3 is TGTGCCAGCAGCTTGGGAGCGGGGGTTACAGATACGCAGTATTTT.

This sequence joins TRBV30 and TRBJ1-2; weak D call: TRBD1 (5 bases). Trimming stripped 1 base from V and 5 bases from J, with 8 bases between. The germline CDR1 and CDR2 sequences are GTSNPN and SVGIG (reference sequence). The CDR3 sequence is 12 residues long. The CDR3 nucleotides read TGTGCCTGGAGTGCGGGGGGGTATGGCTACACCTTC. This gives the protein CAWSAGGYGYTF. Using reference TRBV30 and TRBJ1-2 for the parts outside the CDR3, the full variable domain is SQTIHQWPATLVQPVGSPLSLECTVEGTSNPNLYWYRQAAGRGLQLLFYSVGIGQISSEVPQNLSASRPQDRQFILSSKKLLLSDSGFYLCAWSAGGYGYTFGSGTRLTVV.

The chain links TRBV28 to TRBJ2-1; 8 bases match TRBD2. Trimming removed 10 bases from V and 0 bases from J; junction bases left unmatched: 5. Per the germline V gene, CDR1 is MDHEN and CDR2 is SYDVKM. The CDR3 is 14 amino acids. The CDR3 DNA reads as TGTGCCATTTTAAGCGGGAGCTCCTACAATGAGCAGTTCTTC. Its translation: CAILSGSSYNEQFF.

In DNA form, the CDR3 reads TGTGCCAGCAGCTTATCCCGAGACAGGGGCCACGAGCAGTACTTC. Its protein is CASSLSRDRGHEQYF. The chain couples TRBV7-2 to TRBJ2-7; 8 nucleotides agree with TRBD1. This CDR3 spans 15 amino acids. The J segment lost 5 bases and the V segment lost 2 bases, leaving 8 bases of the junction unmatched. The germline V gene encodes CDR1 SGHTA and CDR2 FQGNSA.

The J gene is TRBJ2-2, the V gene TRBV7-9; TRBD2 aligns across 12 bases. The CDR3 is 17 amino acids. CDR1 is SEHNR and CDR2 is FQNEAQ in the germline V gene (reference sequence). V trimming: 1 base; J trimming: 7 bases; junction bases outside the gene matches: 7. This chain's CDR3 is CASSLGGLAGSLGELFF. CDR3 sequence (DNA): TGTGCCAGCAGCTTAGGTGGACTAGCGGGGAGCCTCGGGGAGCTGTTTTTT.

The chain employs TRBV6-6 and TRBJ1-5; no reliable D call. The germline gives CDR1 MNHNY, CDR2 SVGAGI (reference sequence). Trimming took 2 bases from V and 4 from J, leaving 9 bases between them. This CDR3 has 14 residues. The CDR3 DNA reads TGTGCCAGCAGTTACGGCCCAGTGAATCAGCCCCAGCATTTT. This codes for CASSYGPVNQPQHF.

The rearrangement links TRBV7-3 to TRBJ2-5, with 8 bases aligning to TRBD2. This CDR3 spans 15 amino acids. V dropped 2 bases and J dropped 5; count of bases not matched to a gene: 7. Germline assignment: CDR1 SGHTA and CDR2 FQGTGA. CDR3 loop: CASSLLGGEGETQYF. CDR3 sequence (DNA): TGTGCCAGCAGCTTACTCGGGGGGGAAGGGGAGACCCAGTACTTC.

V usage is TRBV19 and J usage is TRBJ2-5; 8 bases match TRBD2. The CDR3 is 16 amino acids. The germline CDR1 and CDR2 sequences are LNHDA and SQIVND (reference sequence). The V segment lost 3 bases and the J segment 1 base; nucleotides outside the gene matches: 7. The CDR3 spells CASSIFRTSRQETQYF. The CDR3 DNA reads as TGTGCCAGTAGTATCTTCCGGACTAGCCGCCAAGAGACCCAGTACTTC.